This T cell receptor (beta chain) was identified during a study of OX40 agonist ivuxolimab in advanced cancers. The study's findings and limits: Several nonresponders also turned out to have low normalized T-cell clonal expansion. Among T cells, CD8+ cells averaged more expanded clones than CD4+ cells.

TCRdb's table, derived via immunoSEQ multiplex PCR, lists solely in-frame clones and lacks some. The table records around 28,000 clones, approximately 86% of them present only once. As concerns this clone: No antigen is known for it.

From germline, CDR1 is MDHEN and CDR2 SYDVKM. The V end lost 5 bases, the J end lost 8 bases, and 16 bases lay between the germline ends. This CDR3 spans 14 amino acids. This TCR derives from an adult with an advanced solid tumor such as melanoma, head and neck, liver or kidney cancer. The material was CD4+ or CD8+ T cells sorted from blood, obtained in a trial of the OX40 agonist ivuxolimab. The V gene is TRBV28, the J gene TRBJ2-1; D is unclear. CDR3 sequence: CASSPKEKIYEQFF. Written as DNA, the CDR3 is TGTGCCAGCAGTCCTAAGGAAAAAATCTATGAGCAGTTCTTC.